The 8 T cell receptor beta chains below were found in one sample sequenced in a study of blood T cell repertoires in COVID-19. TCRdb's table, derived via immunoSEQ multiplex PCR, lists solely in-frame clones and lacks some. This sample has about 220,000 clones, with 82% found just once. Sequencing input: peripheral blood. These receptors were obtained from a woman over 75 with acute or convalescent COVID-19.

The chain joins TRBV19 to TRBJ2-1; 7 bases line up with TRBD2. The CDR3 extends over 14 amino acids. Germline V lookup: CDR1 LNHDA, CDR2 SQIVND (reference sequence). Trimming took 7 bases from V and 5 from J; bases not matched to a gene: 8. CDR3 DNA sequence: TGTGCCAGTAACGGAGGGACTACCAACAATGAGCAGTTCTTC. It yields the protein CASNGGTTNNEQFF.

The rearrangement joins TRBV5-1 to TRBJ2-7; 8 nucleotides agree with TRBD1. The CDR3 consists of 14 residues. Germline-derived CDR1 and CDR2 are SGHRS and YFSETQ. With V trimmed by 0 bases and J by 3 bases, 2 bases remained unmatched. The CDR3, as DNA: TGCGCCAGCAGCTTGGGTGGGACAGGCTACGAGCAGTACTTC. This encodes CASSLGGTGYEQYF.

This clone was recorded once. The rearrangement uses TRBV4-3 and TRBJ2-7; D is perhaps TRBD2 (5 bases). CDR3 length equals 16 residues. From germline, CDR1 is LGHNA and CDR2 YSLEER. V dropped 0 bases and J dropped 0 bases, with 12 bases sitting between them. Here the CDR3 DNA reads TGCGCCAGCAGCCAAGATATTCAAGCGGCCTCCTACGAGCAGTACTTC. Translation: CASSQDIQAASYEQYF.

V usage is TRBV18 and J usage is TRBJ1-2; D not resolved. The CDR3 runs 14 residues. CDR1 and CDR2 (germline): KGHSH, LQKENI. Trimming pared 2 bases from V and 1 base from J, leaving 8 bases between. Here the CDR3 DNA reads TGTGCCAGCTCACCAGGACTTCTTAACTATGGCTACACCTTC. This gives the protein CASSPGLLNYGYTF.

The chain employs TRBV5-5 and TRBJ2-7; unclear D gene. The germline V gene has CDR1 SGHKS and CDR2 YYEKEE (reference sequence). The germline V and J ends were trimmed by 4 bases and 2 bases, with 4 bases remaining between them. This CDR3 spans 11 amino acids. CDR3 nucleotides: TGTGCCAGCAGCGTTACCTACGAGCAGTACTTC. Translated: CASSVTYEQYF.

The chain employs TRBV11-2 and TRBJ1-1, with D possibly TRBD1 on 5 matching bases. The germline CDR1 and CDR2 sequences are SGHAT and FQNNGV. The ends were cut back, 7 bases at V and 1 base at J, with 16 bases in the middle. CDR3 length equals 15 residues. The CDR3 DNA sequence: TGTGCCAGCACCCTAGTGGGGGGTAAGAACACTGAAGCTTTCTTT. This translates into CASTLVGGKNTEAFF.

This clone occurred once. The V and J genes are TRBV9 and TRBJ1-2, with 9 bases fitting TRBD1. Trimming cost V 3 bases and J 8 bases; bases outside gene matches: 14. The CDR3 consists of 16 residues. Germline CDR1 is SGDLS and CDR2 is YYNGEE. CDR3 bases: TGTGCCAGCAGCGGGGGACAGGGAGGTCGGGACGCGGGCTACACCTTC. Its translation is CASSGGQGGRDAGYTF.

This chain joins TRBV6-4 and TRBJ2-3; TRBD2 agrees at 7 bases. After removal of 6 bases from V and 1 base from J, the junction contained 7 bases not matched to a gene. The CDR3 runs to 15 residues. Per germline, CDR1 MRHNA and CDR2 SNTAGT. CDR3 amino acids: CASSSRAGGTDTQYF. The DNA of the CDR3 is TGTGCCAGCAGCTCTCGGGCGGGGGGCACAGATACGCAGTATTTT.